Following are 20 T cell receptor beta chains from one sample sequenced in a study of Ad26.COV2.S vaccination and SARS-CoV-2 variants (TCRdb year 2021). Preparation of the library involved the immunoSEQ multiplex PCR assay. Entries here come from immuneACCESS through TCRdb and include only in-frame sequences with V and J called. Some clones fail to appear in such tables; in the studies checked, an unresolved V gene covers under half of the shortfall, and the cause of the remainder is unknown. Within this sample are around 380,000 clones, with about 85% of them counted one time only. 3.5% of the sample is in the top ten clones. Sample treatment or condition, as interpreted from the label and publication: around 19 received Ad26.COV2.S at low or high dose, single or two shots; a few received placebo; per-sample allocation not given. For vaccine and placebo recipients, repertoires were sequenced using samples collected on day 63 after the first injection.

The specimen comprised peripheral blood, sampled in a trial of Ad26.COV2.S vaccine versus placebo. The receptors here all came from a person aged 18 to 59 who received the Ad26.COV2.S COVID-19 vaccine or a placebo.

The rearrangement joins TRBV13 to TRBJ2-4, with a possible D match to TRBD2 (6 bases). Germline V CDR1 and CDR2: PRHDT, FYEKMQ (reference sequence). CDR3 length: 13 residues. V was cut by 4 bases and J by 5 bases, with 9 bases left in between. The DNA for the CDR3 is TGTGCCAGCAGCTCGGCTAGCGAAAACATTCAGTACTTC. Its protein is CASSSASENIQYF. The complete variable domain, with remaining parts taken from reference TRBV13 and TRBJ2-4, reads AAGVIQSPRHLIKEKRETATLKCYPIPRHDTVYWYQQGPGQDPQFLISFYEKMQSDKGSIPDRFSAQQFSDYHSELNMSSLELGDSALYFCASSSASENIQYFGAGTRLSVL.

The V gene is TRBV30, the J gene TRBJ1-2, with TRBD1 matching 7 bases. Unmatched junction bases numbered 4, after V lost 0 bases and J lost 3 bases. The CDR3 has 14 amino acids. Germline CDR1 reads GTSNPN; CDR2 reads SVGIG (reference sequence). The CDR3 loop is CAWSVGGGYYGYTF. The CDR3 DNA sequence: TGTGCCTGGAGTGTAGGAGGGGGCTACTATGGCTACACCTTC. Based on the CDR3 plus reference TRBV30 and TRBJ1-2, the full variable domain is SQTIHQWPATLVQPVGSPLSLECTVEGTSNPNLYWYRQAAGRGLQLLFYSVGIGQISSEVPQNLSASRPQDRQFILSSKKLLLSDSGFYLCAWSVGGGYYGYTFGSGTRLTVV.

The CDR3 DNA follows: TGTGCCAGCACCCGGTACAGGGAAGAGACCCAGTACTTC. Its translation is CASTRYREETQYF. J is TRBJ2-5 and V is TRBV2, with a tentative D call TRBD1 (6 bases). Germline CDR1 reads SNHLY; CDR2 reads FYNNEI. The V end was cut by 7 bases, the J end by 3 bases, with 12 bases between. There are 13 residues in the CDR3.

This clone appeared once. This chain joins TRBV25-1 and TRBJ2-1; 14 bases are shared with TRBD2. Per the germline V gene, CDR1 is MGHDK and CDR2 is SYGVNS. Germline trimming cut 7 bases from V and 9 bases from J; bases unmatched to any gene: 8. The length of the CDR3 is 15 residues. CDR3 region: CASTKGTSGGGEQFF. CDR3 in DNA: TGTGCCAGCACCAAAGGGACTAGCGGGGGTGGTGAGCAGTTCTTC.

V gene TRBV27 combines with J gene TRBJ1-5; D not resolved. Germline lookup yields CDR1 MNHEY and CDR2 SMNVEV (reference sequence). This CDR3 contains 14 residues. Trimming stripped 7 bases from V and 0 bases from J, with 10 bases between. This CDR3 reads CASTRTDSNQPQHF. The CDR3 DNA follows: TGTGCCAGCACCCGGACGGATAGCAATCAGCCCCAGCATTTT.

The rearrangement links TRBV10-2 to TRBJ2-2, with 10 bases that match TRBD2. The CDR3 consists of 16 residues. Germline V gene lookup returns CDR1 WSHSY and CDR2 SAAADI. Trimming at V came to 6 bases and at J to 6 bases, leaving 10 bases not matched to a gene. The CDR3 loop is CASRTSGPRLAGELFF. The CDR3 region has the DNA TGCGCCAGCAGGACTAGCGGGCCGAGGCTGGCCGGGGAGCTGTTTTTT.

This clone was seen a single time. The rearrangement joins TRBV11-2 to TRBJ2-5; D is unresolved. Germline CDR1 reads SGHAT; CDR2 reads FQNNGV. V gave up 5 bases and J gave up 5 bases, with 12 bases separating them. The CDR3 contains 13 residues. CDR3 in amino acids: CASSPPFRETQYF. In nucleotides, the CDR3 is TGTGCCAGCAGCCCACCCTTTAGGGAGACCCAGTACTTC.

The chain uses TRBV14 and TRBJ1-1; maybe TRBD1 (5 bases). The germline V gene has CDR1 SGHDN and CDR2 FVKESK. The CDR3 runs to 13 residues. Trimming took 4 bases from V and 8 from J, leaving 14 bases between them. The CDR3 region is CASSLSGGREAFF. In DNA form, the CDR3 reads TGTGCCAGCAGCCTCTCGGGGGGGAGAGAAGCTTTCTTT.

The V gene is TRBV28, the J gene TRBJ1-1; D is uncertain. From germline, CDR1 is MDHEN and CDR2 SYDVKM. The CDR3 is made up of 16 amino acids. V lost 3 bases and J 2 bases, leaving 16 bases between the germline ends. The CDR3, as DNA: TGTGCCAGCAGTTTTCCCCGTCGCGGATTAAACACTGAAGCTTTCTTT. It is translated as CASSFPRRGLNTEAFF.

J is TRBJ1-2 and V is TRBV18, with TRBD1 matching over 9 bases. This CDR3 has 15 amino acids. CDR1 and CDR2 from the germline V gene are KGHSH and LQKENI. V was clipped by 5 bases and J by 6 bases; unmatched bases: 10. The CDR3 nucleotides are TGTGCCAGCTCAGCCTCGGGACAGGGCTCTCATGGCTACACCTTC. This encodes CASSASGQGSHGYTF.

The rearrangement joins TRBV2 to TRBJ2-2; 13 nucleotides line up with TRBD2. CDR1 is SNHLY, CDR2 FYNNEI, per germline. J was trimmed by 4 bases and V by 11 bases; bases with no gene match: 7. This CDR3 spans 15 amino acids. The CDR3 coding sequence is TGTGCCGGACTAGCGGGGGCCGAACTCACCGGGGAGCTGTTTTTT. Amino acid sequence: CAGLAGAELTGELFF.

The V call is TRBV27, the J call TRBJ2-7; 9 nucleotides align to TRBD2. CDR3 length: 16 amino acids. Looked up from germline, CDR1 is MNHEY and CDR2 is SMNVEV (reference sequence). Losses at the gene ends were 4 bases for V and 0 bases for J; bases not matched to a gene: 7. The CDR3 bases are TGTGCCAGCAGTTCGGGGGTAGCGGGAGTCTCCTACGAGCAGTACTTC. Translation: CASSSGVAGVSYEQYF.

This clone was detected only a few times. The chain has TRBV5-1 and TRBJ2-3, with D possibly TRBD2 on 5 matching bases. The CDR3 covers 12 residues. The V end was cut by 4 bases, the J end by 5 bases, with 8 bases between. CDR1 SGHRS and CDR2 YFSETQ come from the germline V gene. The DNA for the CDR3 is TGCGCCAGCAGCCCTGGGAGAGATACGCAGTATTTT. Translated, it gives CASSPGRDTQYF. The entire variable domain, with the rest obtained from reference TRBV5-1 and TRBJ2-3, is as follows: KAGVTQTPRYLIKTRGQQVTLSCSPISGHRSVSWYQQTPGQGLQFLFEYFSETQRNKGNFPGRFSGRQFSNSRSEMNVSTLELGDSALYLCASSPGRDTQYFGPGTRLTVL.

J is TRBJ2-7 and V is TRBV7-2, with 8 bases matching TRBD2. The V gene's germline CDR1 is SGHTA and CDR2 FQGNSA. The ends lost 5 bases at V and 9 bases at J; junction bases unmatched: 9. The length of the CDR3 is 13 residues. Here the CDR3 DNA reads TGTGCCAGCAGCCGTAGCGGGGAAGCTGGGCAGTACTTC. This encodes CASSRSGEAGQYF. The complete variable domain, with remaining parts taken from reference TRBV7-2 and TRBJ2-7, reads GAGVSQSPSNKVTEKGKDVELRCDPISGHTALYWYRQSLGQGLEFLIYFQGNSAPDKSGLPSDRFSAERTGGSVSTLTIQRTQQEDSAVYLCASSRSGEAGQYFGPGTRLTVT.

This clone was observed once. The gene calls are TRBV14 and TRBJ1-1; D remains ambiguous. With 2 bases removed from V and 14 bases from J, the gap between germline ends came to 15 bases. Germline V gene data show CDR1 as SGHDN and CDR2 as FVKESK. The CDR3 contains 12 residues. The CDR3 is CASSQTPPAFFF. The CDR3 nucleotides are TGTGCCAGCAGCCAAACCCCCCCGGCGTTCTTCTTT.

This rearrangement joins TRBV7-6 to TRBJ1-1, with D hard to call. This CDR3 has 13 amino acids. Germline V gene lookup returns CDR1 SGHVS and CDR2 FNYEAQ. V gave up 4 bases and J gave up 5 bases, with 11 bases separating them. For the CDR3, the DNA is TGTGCCAGCAGCTCCCAGATGGTTACTGAAGCTTTCTTT. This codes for CASSSQMVTEAFF.

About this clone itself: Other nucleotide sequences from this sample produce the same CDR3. Here the CDR3 reads CASSLVVNTEAFF. The CDR3 bases are TGCGCCAGCAGCTTGGTCGTCAACACTGAAGCTTTCTTT. The rearrangement uses TRBV5-1 and TRBJ1-1; D ambiguous. The CDR3 length is 13 residues. V was clipped by 0 bases and J by 2 bases, with 5 bases between them. CDR1 and CDR2 (germline): SGHRS, YFSETQ.

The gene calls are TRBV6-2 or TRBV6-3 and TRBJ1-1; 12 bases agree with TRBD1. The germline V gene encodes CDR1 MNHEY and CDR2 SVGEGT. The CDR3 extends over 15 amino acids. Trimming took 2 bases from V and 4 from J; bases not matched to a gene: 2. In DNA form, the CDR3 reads TGTGCCAGCAGTTACGGGGACAGGGGGCGCACTGAAGCTTTCTTT. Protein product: CASSYGDRGRTEAFF.

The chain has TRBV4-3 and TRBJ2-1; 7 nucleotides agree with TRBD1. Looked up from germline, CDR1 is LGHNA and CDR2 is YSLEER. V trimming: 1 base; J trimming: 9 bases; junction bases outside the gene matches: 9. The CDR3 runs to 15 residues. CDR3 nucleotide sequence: TGCGCCAGCAGCCAAGGACAGGGCCGGATGGCTGAGCAGTTCTTC. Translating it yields CASSQGQGRMAEQFF.

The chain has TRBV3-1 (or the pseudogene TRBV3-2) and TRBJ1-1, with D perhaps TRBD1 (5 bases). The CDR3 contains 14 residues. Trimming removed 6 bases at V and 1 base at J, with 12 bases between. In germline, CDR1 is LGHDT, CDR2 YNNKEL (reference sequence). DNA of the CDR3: TGTGCCAGCAGACCGGGACCGCCGAACACTGAAGCTTTCTTT. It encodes CASRPGPPNTEAFF.